This TCR beta chain derives from a study of shared clonotypes between healthy human individuals. Germline V gives CDR1 SNHLY, CDR2 FYNNEI. This CDR3 is 11 amino acids long. Produced via immunoSEQ multiplex PCR; TCRdb's table is partial and in-frame only. This repertoire shows some 1 million clones, about 74% found once; its top ten account for about 1.5%. The source is a man aged 18 to 35 in good health. Material for sequencing was memory CD4+ T cells sorted from blood. Subset specified: CD45RA-negative fraction. V and J are TRBV2 and TRBJ2-5, with D possibly TRBD2 on 5 matching bases. Matching the DNA end better, TRBJ2-7 makes the J call doubtful. Here the CDR3 reads CASSMRAEQYF. The CDR3 nucleotides are TGTGCCAGCAGTATGAGGGCCGAGCAGTACTTC.